The sequence of this T cell receptor (beta chain) was determined in a study of tissue T cells after allogeneic stem cell transplantation. V lost 2 bases and J 5 bases, leaving 11 bases between the germline ends. Germline CDR1 is SGHKS and CDR2 is YYEKEE (reference sequence). CDR3 length equals 13 residues. Here immunoSEQ multiplex PCR was the method, and the copy in TCRdb shows in-frame clones only, minus some. The data contain 25,000 to 30,000 clones, 85% of them singletons. The V gene is TRBV5-5, the J gene TRBJ2-7; D is uncertain. Source: blood, taken before transplantation. The sequence was collected from a woman between 18 and 50 years old who later had graft-versus-host disease after an allogeneic stem cell transplant. The CDR3 is CASSFSLSNEQYF. The DNA of the CDR3 is TGTGCCAGCAGCTTCTCGCTTTCGAACGAGCAGTACTTC.